Presented here are 28 T cell receptor beta chains from one specimen sequenced in a study of lymphopenia after photon versus proton radiotherapy (dated by TCRdb to about 2019). The library was prepared using the immunoSEQ multiplex PCR assay. Drawn from immuneACCESS, this table holds only the in-frame rearrangements with V and J called that TCRdb kept. Clones are partly lost; checked studies trace under half to an unresolved V gene and leave the rest unexplained. This sample lists 15,000 to 20,000 clones; around nine tenths were detected once. Jointly, the top ten make up roughly 55% of the sample. The sequencing here drew on peripheral blood, taken from a patient treated with proton-based radiotherapy. These receptors were collected from a woman aged 55-70 years with cholangiocarcinoma. Some clones in this sample may be carry-over from other donors' samples.

This clone has just a few counts. The rearrangement uses TRBV2 and TRBJ2-7; D is unclear. Between the trimmed V and J ends, which lost 9 bases and 1 base, there was a span of 7 bases. The CDR3 has 11 residues. Germline V lookup: CDR1 SNHLY, CDR2 FYNNEI. The CDR3 loop is CASRHSYEQYF. Written as DNA, the CDR3 is TGTGCCAGTAGACATTCCTACGAGCAGTACTTC.

V is TRBV27 and J is TRBJ1-2; TRBD1 agrees at 8 bases. In germline, CDR1 is MNHEY, CDR2 SMNVEV (reference sequence). This CDR3 is 14 amino acids long. J lost 2 bases, V lost 5 bases, and 4 bases had no gene match. CDR3 in amino acids: CASSPRTGNYGYTF. The CDR3 DNA sequence: TGTGCCAGCAGTCCCCGGACAGGGAACTATGGCTACACCTTC.

The chain combines TRBV7-2 with TRBJ2-3; TRBD1 matches at 7 bases. There are 13 residues in the CDR3. CDR1 is SGHTA, CDR2 FQGNSA, per germline. V trimming: 2 bases; J trimming: 9 bases; junction bases outside the gene matches: 5. The CDR3 DNA is TGTGCCAGCAGCTTAAGACAGGGTGGCACGCAGTATTTT. Protein product: CASSLRQGGTQYF.

In its sample, this clone was seen once. The chain recombines TRBV7-2 with TRBJ2-1; tentatively, D is TRBD2 (5 bases). The germline gives CDR1 SGHTA, CDR2 FQGNSA. The CDR3 is 17 residues long. V was clipped by 2 bases and J by 4 bases, with 18 bases between them. In nucleotides, the CDR3 is TGTGCCAGCAGCTTAATAGGTCGGGGTTCGTGGTACAATGAGCAGTTCTTC. Amino acids: CASSLIGRGSWYNEQFF. The full variable domain, completed using reference TRBV7-2 and TRBJ2-1, is GAGVSQSPSNKVTEKGKDVELRCDPISGHTALYWYRQSLGQGLEFLIYFQGNSAPDKSGLPSDRFSAERTGGSVSTLTIQRTQQEDSAVYLCASSLIGRGSWYNEQFFGPGTRLTVL.

The gene calls are TRBV9 and TRBJ2-7, with TRBD2 identical over 9 bases. The germline gives CDR1 SGDLS, CDR2 YYNGEE. The CDR3 is 15 residues long. The trim removed 0 bases at V and 5 bases at J, leaving 6 bases unmatched. The CDR3 loop is CASSVAWREGDEQYF. In DNA form, the CDR3 reads TGTGCCAGCAGCGTAGCGTGGCGGGAGGGCGACGAGCAGTACTTC.

V gene TRBV9 combines with J gene TRBJ2-7; 10 bases line up with TRBD1. The CDR3 consists of 15 residues. V shed 6 bases and J 1 base; nucleotides not matched to a gene: 7. Germline-derived CDR1 and CDR2 are SGDLS and YYNGEE. The DNA of the CDR3 is TGTGCCAGCACTCAGGGGGACAGGGGTTCCTACGAGCAGTACTTC. It translates to CASTQGDRGSYEQYF.

This clone was found once. The chain recombines TRBV28 with TRBJ2-2, with D tentatively TRBD1 (6 bases). Germline lookup yields CDR1 MDHEN and CDR2 SYDVKM. V was trimmed by 7 bases and J by 4 bases, leaving 19 bases between them. This CDR3 is 16 amino acids long. The CDR3 region is CASTYPQGSFTGELFF. Here the CDR3 DNA reads TGTGCCAGCACCTATCCGCAGGGGTCCTTCACCGGGGAGCTGTTTTTT.

The CDR3 protein is CASSVGGGSWETQYF. DNA of the CDR3: TGTGCCAGCAGCGTAGGGGGCGGGAGTTGGGAGACCCAGTACTTC. The chain employs TRBV9 and TRBJ2-5, with 7 positions matching TRBD2. Germline values: CDR1 SGDLS, CDR2 YYNGEE. The CDR3 covers 15 residues. The ends lost 0 bases at V and 5 bases at J; junction bases unmatched: 7.

This rearrangement joins TRBV7-2 to TRBJ2-1; 9 positions agree with TRBD2. V trimming: 5 bases; J trimming: 7 bases; junction bases outside the gene matches: 9. The germline V gene encodes CDR1 SGHTA and CDR2 FQGNSA. The CDR3 has 15 residues. CDR3: CASSLKAGGGNEQFF. The CDR3 coding sequence is TGTGCCAGCAGCCTGAAAGCGGGAGGAGGTAATGAGCAGTTCTTC.

This chain connects TRBV5-5 to TRBJ2-1, with TRBD2 matching over 12 bases. This CDR3 is 15 amino acids long. V dropped 4 bases and J dropped 4; count of bases not matched to a gene: 3. Germline V lookup: CDR1 SGHKS, CDR2 YYEKEE (reference sequence). This CDR3 reads CASSMTSGGYNEQFF. Here the CDR3 DNA reads TGTGCCAGCAGCATGACTAGCGGGGGATACAATGAGCAGTTCTTC. The full variable domain, in which reference TRBV5-5 and TRBJ2-1 provide the parts outside the CDR3, is DAGVTQSPTHLIKTRGQQVTLRCSPISGHKSVSWYQQVLGQGPQFIFQYYEKEERGRGNFPDRFSARQFPNYSSELNVNALLLGDSALYLCASSMTSGGYNEQFFGPGTRLTVL.

The chain couples TRBV7-6 to TRBJ2-2; 14 bases match TRBD2. Germline loops: CDR1 SGHVS, CDR2 FNYEAQ. CDR3 size: 15 residues. With V trimmed by 5 bases and J by 10 bases, 6 bases remained unmatched. CDR3 sequence: CASSQGTSGRAELFF. The CDR3 DNA follows: TGTGCCAGCAGCCAAGGGACTAGCGGGAGAGCGGAGCTGTTTTTT.

The chain combines TRBV4-1 with TRBJ2-3; 8 nucleotides line up with TRBD2. This CDR3 has 16 residues. Trimming at V came to 7 bases and at J to 0 bases, leaving 9 bases not matched to a gene. Per the germline V gene, CDR1 is MGHRA and CDR2 is YSYEKL. CDR3: CASNWLERGSTDTQYF. DNA for the CDR3: TGCGCCAGCAACTGGTTGGAGCGGGGGAGCACAGATACGCAGTATTTT.

This sequence joins TRBV5-1 and TRBJ1-4; D gene unclear. Germline V gene sequence: CDR1 SGHRS, CDR2 YFSETQ. The V end lost 0 bases, the J end lost 1 base, and 10 bases lay between the germline ends. The CDR3 loop spans 16 amino acids. CDR3 DNA: TGCGCCAGCAGCTTGGGTACAGTCGTAACTAATGAAAAACTGTTTTTT. Translation gives CASSLGTVVTNEKLFF.

The chain is built from TRBV7-8 and TRBJ1-2; possible D gene TRBD1, 5 bases. Germline V gene sequence: CDR1 SGHVS, CDR2 FQNEAQ. Between the trimmed V and J ends, which lost 0 bases and 7 bases, there was a span of 15 bases. The CDR3 totals 15 residues. The CDR3 sequence is CASSLAMSGWRGYTF. The CDR3 DNA follows: TGTGCCAGCAGCTTAGCAATGTCAGGGTGGCGTGGCTACACCTTC.

The V gene is TRBV5-1, the J gene TRBJ1-4; TRBD1 might be the D (5 bases). In germline, CDR1 is SGHRS, CDR2 YFSETQ. CDR3 size: 13 residues. The V and J ends lost 4 bases and 6 bases respectively, with 10 bases between them. In nucleotides, the CDR3 is TGCGCCAGCAGCCCAGGGACTTATGAAAAACTGTTTTTT. As protein: CASSPGTYEKLFF.

The chain combines TRBV11-3 with TRBJ2-2, with TRBD1 matching over 9 bases. Looked up from germline, CDR1 is SGHNT and CDR2 is YENEEA. Germline trimming cut 5 bases from V and 0 bases from J; bases unmatched to any gene: 13. The CDR3 totals 19 residues. The CDR3 DNA is TGTGCCAGCAGCCCGGGGCCCGGGACAGGGAGCTCGAACACCGGGGAGCTGTTTTTT. Its translation is CASSPGPGTGSSNTGELFF.

The J gene is TRBJ2-5, the V gene TRBV7-2, with 7 bases identical to TRBD2. TRBJ2-7 matches the DNA end more closely, so the J call is doubtful. This CDR3 comprises 13 residues. Germline CDR1 and CDR2: SGHTA and FQGNSA. The CDR3 loop is CASSRRGAYEQYF. In nucleotides, the CDR3 is TGTGCCAGCAGCCGACGGGGGGCCTACGAGCAGTACTTC.

CDR3 sequence reads: CASSPNAGLSTDTQYF. The CDR3 DNA reads as TGCGCCAGCAGCCCAAATGCTGGACTTAGCACAGATACGCAGTATTTT. The chain is built from TRBV5-1 and TRBJ2-3, with a tentative D call TRBD2 (5 bases). The CDR3 has 16 amino acids. In germline, CDR1 is SGHRS, CDR2 YFSETQ. V was shortened by 4 bases and J by 0 bases, with 15 bases between the two germline ends.

Notes on this clone: The identical CDR3 is also encoded by other nucleotide sequences in the sample. This chain links TRBV27 with TRBJ2-7; no firm D call. V shed 5 bases and J shed 0 bases, with 5 bases lying between them. The CDR3 has 12 amino acids. Per germline, CDR1 MNHEY and CDR2 SMNVEV (reference sequence). CDR3 sequence (DNA): TGTGCCAGCAGTCCGAGCTCCTACGAGCAGTACTTC. Amino acid sequence: CASSPSSYEQYF.

The rearrangement uses TRBV7-6 and TRBJ2-2; TRBD1 is a possible D gene (5 bases). With 2 bases removed from V and 5 bases from J, the gap between germline ends came to 15 bases. The V gene's germline CDR1 is SGHVS and CDR2 FNYEAQ. This CDR3 comprises 16 residues. CDR3 coding DNA: TGTGCCAGCAGCTTATCGGTGCAGGGTCAGACCGGGGAGCTGTTTTTT. It specifies CASSLSVQGQTGELFF.

This chain links TRBV30 with TRBJ1-2; D is unclear. The CDR3 extends over 13 amino acids. Between the trimmed V and J ends, which lost 3 bases and 4 bases, there was a span of 12 bases. Germline assignment: CDR1 GTSNPN and CDR2 SVGIG (reference sequence). For the CDR3, the DNA is TGTGCCTGGAGCTCAGGTCCCCTCTATGGCTACACCTTC. Translated: CAWSSGPLYGYTF. The full variable domain, completed using reference TRBV30 and TRBJ1-2, is SQTIHQWPATLVQPVGSPLSLECTVEGTSNPNLYWYRQAAGRGLQLLFYSVGIGQISSEVPQNLSASRPQDRQFILSSKKLLLSDSGFYLCAWSSGPLYGYTFGSGTRLTVV.

V usage is TRBV30 and J usage is TRBJ2-7; D possibly uses TRBD1 or TRBD2 (5 bases each). This CDR3 has 11 residues. Germline CDR1 GTSNPN, CDR2 SVGIG (reference sequence). Trimming removed 3 bases from V and 6 bases from J, with 9 bases in between. The DNA for the CDR3 is TGTGCCTGGAGACGGGGCTTCGAGCAGTACTTC. Residues: CAWRRGFEQYF.

The V and J genes are TRBV11-2 and TRBJ2-5, with a possible D match to TRBD2 (5 bases). The CDR3 consists of 15 residues. Germline V gene data show CDR1 as SGHAT and CDR2 as FQNNGV. V shed 1 base and J shed 1 base, with 10 bases lying between them. CDR3 nucleotides: TGTGCCAGCAGCTTAGTGGCAGGAGGCCAAGAGACCCAGTACTTC. Residues: CASSLVAGGQETQYF. Looking up the rest from reference TRBV11-2 and TRBJ2-5 gives the full variable domain: EAGVAQSPRYKIIEKRQSVAFWCNPISGHATLYWYQQILGQGPKLLIQFQNNGVVDDSQLPKDRFSAERLKGVDSTLKIQPAKLEDSAVYLCASSLVAGGQETQYFGPGTRLLVL.

The chain carries TRBV19 and TRBJ2-1; the D gene is possibly TRBD1 (6 bases). The V and J ends lost 9 bases and 6 bases respectively, with 12 bases between them. The CDR3 extends over 12 amino acids. CDR1 and CDR2 from the germline V gene are LNHDA and SQIVND (reference sequence). Here the CDR3 DNA reads TGTGCCAGCTGGGACATCGGCAATGAGCAGTTCTTC. Amino acids: CASWDIGNEQFF.

This sequence joins TRBV7-8 and TRBJ2-1, with D possibly called TRBD1 or TRBD2 (6 bases each). Germline assignment: CDR1 SGHVS and CDR2 FQNEAQ. V was clipped by 1 base and J by 3 bases, with 10 bases between them. This CDR3 is built from 15 residues. The CDR3: CASSLVGGFYNEQFF. The CDR3 DNA follows: TGTGCCAGCAGCTTAGTCGGGGGCTTCTACAATGAGCAGTTCTTC.

This clone occurred once. This chain uses TRBV15 with TRBJ1-3, with D uncertain. V dropped 0 bases and J dropped 4 bases, with 10 bases sitting between them. Germline V gives CDR1 LNHNV, CDR2 YYDKDF (reference sequence). The CDR3 runs 15 residues. The CDR3 sequence: CATSRDQGAGNTIYF. CDR3 in DNA: TGTGCCACCAGCAGAGACCAAGGAGCCGGAAACACCATATATTTT.

The chain has TRBV5-8 and TRBJ2-6; TRBD1 matches at 9 bases. Per the germline V gene, CDR1 is SGHTS and CDR2 is YDEGEE. The CDR3 has 17 residues. V lost 1 base to trimming and J lost 3 bases; unmatched junction nucleotides: 5. This chain's CDR3 is CASSLTGGVNGANVLTF. The CDR3, as DNA: TGTGCCAGCAGCTTGACAGGGGGCGTGAATGGGGCCAACGTCCTGACTTTC.

The table lists this clone with a count of one. The chain uses TRBV20-1 and TRBJ1-2; 7 positions agree with TRBD1. This CDR3 region has 11 residues. V was pared by 3 bases and J by 13 bases, with 8 bases of the junction left unmatched. Germline V gene sequence: CDR1 DFQATT, CDR2 SNEGSKA (reference sequence). The CDR3: CSARRQGHSTF. The DNA of the CDR3 is TGCAGTGCTAGGAGACAGGGACACTCCACCTTC.